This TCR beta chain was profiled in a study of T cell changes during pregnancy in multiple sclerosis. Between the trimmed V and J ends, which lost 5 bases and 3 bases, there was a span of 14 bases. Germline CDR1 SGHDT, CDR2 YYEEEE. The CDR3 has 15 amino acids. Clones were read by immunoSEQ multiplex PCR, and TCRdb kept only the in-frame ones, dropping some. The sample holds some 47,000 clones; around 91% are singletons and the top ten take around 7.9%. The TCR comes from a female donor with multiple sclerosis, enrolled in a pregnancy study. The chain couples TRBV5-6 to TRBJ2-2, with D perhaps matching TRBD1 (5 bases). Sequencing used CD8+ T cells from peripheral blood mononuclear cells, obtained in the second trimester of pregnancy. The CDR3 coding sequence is TGTGCCAGCAGATGGACAACCCTCGACACCGGGGAGCTGTTTTTT. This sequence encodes CASRWTTLDTGELFF.